This T cell receptor (beta chain) was obtained from a study of blood T cell repertoires in COVID-19. Across the whole study: The origin of the acute and convalescent COVID-19 samples was the United States, Italy and Spain. PBMCs, B-cell-depleted T cells, or T cells provided the cDNA or gDNA that made up the material.

Seattle participants joined during active infection and were tracked over time. The CDR3 extends over 16 amino acids. The V gene's germline CDR1 is LNHDA and CDR2 SQIVND (reference sequence). Unmatched junction bases numbered 15, after V lost 4 bases and J lost 9 bases. Original processing notes: From reference gene primer amplification, estimates of nucleated cell counts were derived. Data came from immunoSEQ multiplex PCR; TCRdb stores just in-frame clones and leaves some out. V, J and clone size reflect that table, while D and trimming were determined from the DNA. The sample consists of 150,000 to 200,000 clones, roughly 79% of them appearing once.

The chain uses TRBV19 and TRBJ2-1, with 7 bases matching TRBD1. The sample taken for sequencing was peripheral blood. This receptor was taken from a woman between 40 and 55 years old with COVID-19, enrolled during active disease. The CDR3 coding sequence is TGTGCCAGTAGTAACAACCGGGACAGCTCCGTCACTGAGCAGTTCTTC. Its protein product is CASSNNRDSSVTEQFF.